This T cell receptor (beta chain) was captured by sequencing in a study of OX40 agonist ivuxolimab in advanced cancers. Background on the study: The study gave patients intravenous ivuxolimab at 0.01 to 10 mg/kg every 2 weeks. Antecedent anti-PD-1, anti-PD-L1 or anti-CTLA-4 therapy was permissible, with around 40% having received some.

Trimming removed 1 base from V and 0 bases from J; junction bases left unmatched: 4. The CDR3 covers 17 residues. Per germline, CDR1 SGHNT and CDR2 YYREEE (reference sequence). Generated by immunoSEQ multiplex PCR, the TCRdb table keeps only in-frame clones and is missing some. This sample has 23,000 or so clones, with around nine tenths found just once. The TCR originated in an adult with an advanced solid tumor such as melanoma, head and neck, liver or kidney cancer. The starting material was CD4+ or CD8+ T cells sorted from blood, obtained in a trial of the OX40 agonist ivuxolimab. The V gene is TRBV5-4, the J gene TRBJ1-4; 9 bases are a match to TRBD1. The CDR3, as DNA: TGTGCCAGCAGCTTGTGGGGACAGGGTTCAACTAATGAAAAACTGTTTTTT. Protein: CASSLWGQGSTNEKLFF.